The 29 T cell receptor beta chains reported below all come from one sample, sequenced in a study of blood T cell repertoires in COVID-19. The repertoire was sequenced with immunoSEQ multiplex PCR; TCRdb's copy has only in-frame clones and lacks some. The data show about 87,000 clones, 75% seen once. The sequenced sample was peripheral blood. Every receptor here comes from a woman in her 50s with acute or convalescent COVID-19.

V is TRBV11-2 and J is TRBJ1-1; D uncertain. Trimming took 0 bases from V and 4 from J, leaving 9 bases between them. This CDR3 has 14 residues. CDR1 is SGHAT, CDR2 FQNNGV, per germline. The chain's CDR3 is CASSLDWRSTEAFF. CDR3 sequence (DNA): TGTGCCAGCAGCTTAGATTGGAGGAGCACTGAAGCTTTCTTT.

This chain links TRBV12-3 or TRBV12-4 with TRBJ2-7; the D is unclear. CDR3 length equals 13 residues. Trimming removed 4 bases at V and 2 bases at J, with 9 bases between. Here the CDR3 reads CASSSRLTYEQYF. The CDR3 bases are TGTGCCAGCAGTTCCCGTCTAACCTACGAGCAGTACTTC.

CDR3 residues: CASSPQSPGRYGYTF. In DNA, the CDR3 is TGTGCCAGCTCACCACAAAGTCCAGGGCGCTATGGCTACACCTTC. This sequence joins TRBV18 and TRBJ1-2; a weak D match, TRBD1 (5 bases). With 1 base removed from V and 4 bases from J, the gap between germline ends came to 13 bases. This CDR3 is built from 15 residues. Germline assignment: CDR1 KGHSH and CDR2 LQKENI. Full variable domain (outside the CDR3, taken from reference TRBV18 and TRBJ1-2): NAGVMQNPRHLVRRRGQEARLRCSPMKGHSHVYWYRQLPEEGLKFMVYLQKENIIDESGMPKERFSAEFPKEGPSILRIQQVVRGDSAAYFCASSPQSPGRYGYTFGSGTRLTVV.

CDR3 sequence: CASSPQGRDGYTF. The CDR3 nucleotides are TGTGCCAGCAGCCCCCAGGGCAGGGATGGCTACACCTTC. The V call is TRBV7-2, the J call TRBJ1-2, with D possibly being TRBD1 (5 bases). Germline V lookup: CDR1 SGHTA, CDR2 FQGNSA. The CDR3 is made up of 13 amino acids. Between the trimmed V and J ends, which lost 5 bases and 6 bases, there was a span of 13 bases.

This chain connects TRBV15 to TRBJ2-3; tentatively, D is TRBD1 (6 bases). CDR3 size: 14 residues. The germline CDR1 and CDR2 sequences are LNHNV and YYDKDF (reference sequence). The V gene lost 3 bases and the J gene lost 2 bases, with 9 bases spanning the gap. The CDR3 nucleotides are TGTGCCACCAGCAGCTGGACAGCCACAGATACGCAGTATTTT. Protein product: CATSSWTATDTQYF.

This chain uses TRBV7-9 with TRBJ1-2; 7 bases match TRBD1. Unmatched junction bases numbered 8, after V lost 5 bases and J lost 2 bases. The CDR3 sequence is 15 residues long. Germline V gives CDR1 SEHNR, CDR2 FQNEAQ (reference sequence). For the CDR3, the DNA is TGTGCCAGCAGCCCCACCTCGACAGGGAACTATGGCTACACCTTC. It encodes CASSPTSTGNYGYTF. The whole variable domain, filled in from reference TRBV7-9 and TRBJ1-2, reads DTGVSQNPRHKITKRGQNVTFRCDPISEHNRLYWYRQTLGQGPEFLTYFQNEAQLEKSRLLSDRFSAERPKGSFSTLEIQRTEQGDSAMYLCASSPTSTGNYGYTFGSGTRLTVV.

This sequence joins TRBV30 and TRBJ1-1; D not certain. This CDR3 has 12 residues. CDR1 GTSNPN and CDR2 SVGIG come from the germline V gene (reference sequence). Trimming shortened V by 0 bases and J by 5 bases, and 7 bases separated the two germline ends. CDR3 protein: CAWSVGETEAFF. For the CDR3, the DNA is TGTGCCTGGAGTGTCGGGGAAACTGAAGCTTTCTTT. Full variable domain (outside the CDR3, taken from reference TRBV30 and TRBJ1-1): SQTIHQWPATLVQPVGSPLSLECTVEGTSNPNLYWYRQAAGRGLQLLFYSVGIGQISSEVPQNLSASRPQDRQFILSSKKLLLSDSGFYLCAWSVGETEAFFGQGTRLTVV.

The chain carries TRBV7-9 and TRBJ2-5; D unclear. The CDR3 runs 12 residues. The V gene's germline CDR1 is SEHNR and CDR2 FQNEAQ (reference sequence). Between the trimmed V and J ends, which lost 7 bases and 2 bases, there was a span of 8 bases. The CDR3 DNA is TGTGCCAGCACCGTAGAACAAGAGACCCAGTACTTC. Residues: CASTVEQETQYF.

The V and J genes are TRBV2 and TRBJ1-1, with a weak D call TRBD1 (6 bases). Germline CDR1 reads SNHLY; CDR2 reads FYNNEI. CDR3 length: 11 residues. Between the trimmed V and J ends, which lost 6 bases and 5 bases, there was a span of 7 bases. The chain's CDR3 is CASRGATEAFF. CDR3 DNA sequence: TGTGCCAGCAGGGGGGCGACTGAAGCTTTCTTT.

This chain links TRBV7-8 with TRBJ1-6, with D hard to call. From germline, CDR1 is SGHVS and CDR2 FQNEAQ. Trimming took 5 bases from V and 0 from J, leaving 17 bases between them. This CDR3 is built from 18 residues. CDR3 nucleotide sequence: TGTGCCAGCAGCCTAGGCGGGGAACGGAGCTCCTATAATTCACCCCTCCACTTT. Translating it yields CASSLGGERSSYNSPLHF.

The chain uses TRBV28 and TRBJ1-2; tentative D call: TRBD1 (6 bases). Between the trimmed V and J ends, which lost 5 bases and 5 bases, there was a span of 9 bases. The germline CDR1 and CDR2 sequences are MDHEN and SYDVKM. The CDR3 totals 12 residues. For the CDR3, the DNA is TGTGCCAGCAGTCCTGGGACATATGGCTACACCTTC. Translating it yields CASSPGTYGYTF.

The rearrangement links TRBV11-2 to TRBJ2-7; 8 positions agree with TRBD1. V dropped 1 base and J dropped 6; count of bases not matched to a gene: 5. The CDR3 is 14 residues long. Germline CDR1 reads SGHAT; CDR2 reads FQNNGV. The DNA for the CDR3 is TGTGCCAGCAGCTTAGGGACAGGGATCGGCGAGCAGTACTTC. The encoded protein is CASSLGTGIGEQYF.

This chain connects TRBV2 to TRBJ2-5, with D possibly being TRBD1 (6 bases). The CDR3 is 12 residues long. The V end was cut by 6 bases, the J end by 5 bases, with 10 bases between. CDR1 and CDR2 (germline): SNHLY, FYNNEI. CDR3 nucleotide sequence: TGTGCCAGCAGGTACACAGGGGAGACCCAGTACTTC. Its protein product is CASRYTGETQYF.

The chain uses TRBV5-4 and TRBJ2-5, with TRBD1 matching 9 bases. Germline V gene sequence: CDR1 SGHNT, CDR2 YYREEE (reference sequence). CDR3 size: 16 residues. V trimming: 8 bases; J trimming: 3 bases; junction bases outside the gene matches: 14. The CDR3 loop reads CASYRGRGSEKETQYF. CDR3 nucleotide sequence: TGTGCCAGTTACAGGGGGCGCGGATCTGAGAAAGAGACCCAGTACTTC.

The chain joins TRBV6-5 to TRBJ2-3; 10 bases are a match to TRBD1. The ends lost 8 bases at V and 4 bases at J; junction bases unmatched: 3. Germline CDR1 MNHEY, CDR2 SVGAGI. The CDR3 has 13 amino acids. Written as DNA, the CDR3 is TGTGCCAGCCGAGGGACAGGGGCAGATACGCAGTATTTT. This gives the protein CASRGTGADTQYF.

This chain links TRBV18 with TRBJ1-4; 7 nucleotides line up with TRBD1. Trimming removed 1 base from V and 7 bases from J; junction bases left unmatched: 6. The germline V gene encodes CDR1 KGHSH and CDR2 LQKENI. The CDR3 is 15 residues long. The CDR3 region is CASSPQGAKGEKLFF. CDR3 sequence (DNA): TGTGCCAGCTCACCACAGGGGGCGAAAGGTGAAAAACTGTTTTTT.

The chain uses TRBV6-5 and TRBJ2-7; D uncertain. The germline CDR1 and CDR2 sequences are MNHEY and SVGAGI. The CDR3 is 13 amino acids. V shed 7 bases and J shed 7 bases, with 17 bases lying between them. The CDR3 DNA reads as TGTGCCAGCACCAAGACCGGTTTCGGGGAGCAGTACTTC. It encodes CASTKTGFGEQYF.

V is TRBV4-1 and J is TRBJ1-5; tentatively, D is TRBD1 (6 bases). The CDR3 extends over 15 amino acids. Trimming pared 2 bases from V and 4 bases from J, leaving 12 bases between. Germline CDR1 is MGHRA and CDR2 is YSYEKL. CDR3 coding DNA: TGCGCCAGCAGCCAACCCGGGACAAGAAATCAGCCCCAGCATTTT. Protein product: CASSQPGTRNQPQHF.

V usage is TRBV28 and J usage is TRBJ2-3, with TRBD1 as a possible D gene (5 bases). In germline, CDR1 is MDHEN, CDR2 SYDVKM. The CDR3 covers 14 residues. V dropped 2 bases and J dropped 0 bases, with 6 bases sitting between them. The CDR3 here is CASSLGASTDTQYF. The CDR3 DNA is TGTGCCAGCAGTTTAGGGGCTAGCACAGATACGCAGTATTTT.

The gene calls are TRBV2 and TRBJ2-2, with 14 bases matching TRBD2. J lost 4 bases, V lost 5 bases, and 3 bases had no gene match. The germline CDR1 and CDR2 sequences are SNHLY and FYNNEI. The CDR3 totals 16 residues. The DNA for the CDR3 is TGTGCCAGCAGTCCCGGACTAGCGGGGGGCACCGGGGAGCTGTTTTTT. As protein: CASSPGLAGGTGELFF.

The chain has TRBV5-1 and TRBJ1-1, with TRBD1 matching over 7 bases. The CDR3 covers 14 residues. V shed 0 bases and J 7 bases; nucleotides not matched to a gene: 6. Germline lookup yields CDR1 SGHRS and CDR2 YFSETQ. CDR3 in amino acids: CASSLVGQIGEAFF. The DNA for the CDR3 is TGCGCCAGCAGCTTGGTGGGACAGATCGGTGAAGCTTTCTTT.

J is TRBJ1-3 and V is TRBV2; D uncertain. With 5 bases removed from V and 6 bases from J, the gap between germline ends came to 8 bases. The CDR3 is 12 amino acids. CDR1 is SNHLY and CDR2 is FYNNEI in the germline V gene. The DNA for the CDR3 is TGTGCCAGCAGTAAGATGGCAAACACCATATATTTT. It specifies CASSKMANTIYF.

The table lists this clone with a few counts. V usage is TRBV4-2 and J usage is TRBJ1-3, with D unresolved. This CDR3 contains 16 residues. Germline V gives CDR1 LGHNA, CDR2 YNFKEQ. Trimming shortened V by 1 base and J by 8 bases, and 18 bases separated the two germline ends. CDR3 amino acids: CASSQVGGRLRDTIYF. CDR3 DNA: TGTGCCAGCAGCCAAGTAGGCGGCCGGCTTCGAGACACCATATATTTT.

The chain uses TRBV11-1 and TRBJ2-3; weak D call: TRBD1 (6 bases). This CDR3 region has 14 residues. The V end was cut by 4 bases, the J end by 2 bases, with 10 bases between. Germline CDR1 SGHAT, CDR2 FQDESV (reference sequence). CDR3 bases: TGTGCCAGCAGCTCAATGGGGGCCACAGATACGCAGTATTTT. This gives the protein CASSSMGATDTQYF.

This chain joins TRBV6-5 and TRBJ1-2, with 7 nucleotides matching TRBD1. This CDR3 region has 13 residues. Germline-derived CDR1 and CDR2 are MNHEY and SVGAGI. With 8 bases clipped from V and 6 bases from J, the junction kept 9 bases outside the gene matches. CDR3 bases: TGTGCCAGCGCGAAGGAGACAGGGAATGGCTACACCTTC. Protein: CASAKETGNGYTF.

This chain uses TRBV18 with TRBJ2-5, with 7 bases matching TRBD1. CDR3 size: 15 residues. J was trimmed by 4 bases and V by 0 bases; bases with no gene match: 5. Germline V gives CDR1 KGHSH, CDR2 LQKENI. CDR3 DNA: TGTGCCAGCTCACCACCGGACAGGACCCCAGAGACCCAGTACTTC. Translated, it gives CASSPPDRTPETQYF.

This clone has a handful of counts. The V gene is TRBV14, the J gene TRBJ2-1, with unresolved D. The CDR3 spans 13 residues. Trimming cost V 1 base and J 8 bases, with 9 bases left between them. Germline CDR1 is SGHDN and CDR2 is FVKESK. CDR3 in amino acids: CASSQVNRYEQFF. CDR3 coding DNA: TGTGCCAGCAGCCAAGTTAATAGATATGAGCAGTTCTTC.

This clone has more than one count but fewer than ten. This rearrangement joins TRBV5-1 to TRBJ2-7; 9 nucleotides agree with TRBD1. Unmatched junction bases numbered 15, after V lost 4 bases and J lost 7 bases. CDR3 length: 16 residues. Germline lookup yields CDR1 SGHRS and CDR2 YFSETQ. CDR3 sequence (DNA): TGCGCCAGCAGCCCCTACGCCGGGACAGGGACAGGTGAGCAGTACTTC. Protein: CASSPYAGTGTGEQYF.

This clone was seen only once. J is TRBJ1-2 and V is TRBV5-1; TRBD1 agrees at 12 bases. The germline CDR1 and CDR2 sequences are SGHRS and YFSETQ. The CDR3 has 16 amino acids. V lost 0 bases to trimming and J lost 7 bases; unmatched junction nucleotides: 7. The CDR3 region is CASSLEAGQGAGGYTF. CDR3 sequence (DNA): TGCGCCAGCAGCTTGGAAGCGGGACAGGGGGCCGGTGGCTACACCTTC.